This T cell receptor beta chain appears in the sequencing data of a study of shared clonotypes between healthy human individuals. CD45RO-negative, CCR7-positively selected cells formed the naive CD8 fraction, excluding terminally differentiated effector memory CD45RA+ cells. Profiled with immunoSEQ multiplex PCR; TCRdb holds only in-frame clones, not every one. The repertoire includes around 2.1 million clones, under 95% of them detected once, and 1.5% to 2% sits in the top ten. Germline V lookup: CDR1 SEHNR, CDR2 FQNEAQ (reference sequence). Trimming removed 3 bases from V and 4 bases from J, with 19 bases in between. This CDR3 has 16 amino acids.

This clonotype was sampled from a man aged 18 to 30 in good health. Some clones in this sample may be carry-over from other donors' samples. Sequenced: naive CD8+ T cells from PBMCs. The rearrangement links TRBV7-9 to TRBJ2-7; possibly TRBD1 or TRBD2 for D (5 bases each). CDR3 nucleotides: TGTGCCAGCAGCTTTGGTATGTCGGGGCCCTGGTACGAGCAGTACTTC. This sequence encodes CASSFGMSGPWYEQYF.